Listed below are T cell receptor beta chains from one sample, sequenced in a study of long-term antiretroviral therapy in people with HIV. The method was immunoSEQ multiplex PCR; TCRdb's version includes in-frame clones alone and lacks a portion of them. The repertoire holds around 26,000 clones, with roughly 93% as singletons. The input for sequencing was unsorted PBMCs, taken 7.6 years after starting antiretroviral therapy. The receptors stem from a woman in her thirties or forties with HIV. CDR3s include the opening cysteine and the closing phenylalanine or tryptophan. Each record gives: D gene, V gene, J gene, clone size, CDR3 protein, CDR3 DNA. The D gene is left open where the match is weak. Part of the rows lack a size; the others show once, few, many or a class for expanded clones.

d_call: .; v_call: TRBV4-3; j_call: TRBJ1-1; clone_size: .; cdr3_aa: CASSQEARLNTEAFF; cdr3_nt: TGCGCCAGCAGCCAAGAGGCAAGGTTGAACACTGAAGCTTTCTTT
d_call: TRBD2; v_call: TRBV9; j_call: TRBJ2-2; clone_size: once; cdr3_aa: CASSVLAGDTGELFF; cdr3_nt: TGTGCCAGCAGCGTACTAGCGGGGGACACCGGGGAGCTGTTTTTT
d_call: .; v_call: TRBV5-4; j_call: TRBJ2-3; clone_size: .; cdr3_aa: CASSLAGAGTDTQYF; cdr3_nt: TGTGCCAGCAGCTTGGCAGGGGCGGGCACAGATACGCAGTATTTT
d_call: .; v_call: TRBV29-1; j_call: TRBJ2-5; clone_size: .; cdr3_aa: CSGPVEGGETQYF; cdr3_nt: TGCAGCGGGCCCGTAGAAGGGGGGGAGACCCAGTACTTC
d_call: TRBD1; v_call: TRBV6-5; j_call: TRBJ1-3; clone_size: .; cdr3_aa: CASSYSKGAGNTIYF; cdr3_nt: TGTGCCAGCAGTTACTCGAAGGGGGCGGGAAACACCATATATTTT
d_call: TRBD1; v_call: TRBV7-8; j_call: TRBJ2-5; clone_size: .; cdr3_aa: CASSLGVGQQETQYF; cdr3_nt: TGTGCCAGCAGCTTAGGGGTGGGACAGCAAGAGACCCAGTACTTC
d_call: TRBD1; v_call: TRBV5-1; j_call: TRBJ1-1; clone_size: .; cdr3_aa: CASSSSGTGATEAFF; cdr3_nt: TGCGCCAGCAGCTCAAGCGGAACAGGGGCCACTGAAGCTTTCTTT
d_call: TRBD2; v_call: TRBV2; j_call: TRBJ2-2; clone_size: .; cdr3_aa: CASRRWSGGGNTGELFF; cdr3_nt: TGTGCCAGCAGAAGGTGGAGCGGGGGGGGGAACACCGGGGAGCTGTTTTTT
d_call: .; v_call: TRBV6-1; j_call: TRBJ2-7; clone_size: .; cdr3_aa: CASGLAYEQYF; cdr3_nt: TGTGCCAGCGGGTTGGCCTACGAGCAGTACTTC
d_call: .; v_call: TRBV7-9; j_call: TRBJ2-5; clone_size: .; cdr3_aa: CASSLNQETQYF; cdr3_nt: TGTGCCAGCAGCCTAAATCAAGAGACCCAGTACTTC
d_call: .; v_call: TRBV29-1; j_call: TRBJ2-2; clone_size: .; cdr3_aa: CSVGIQGRRSGELFF; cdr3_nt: TGCAGCGTTGGTATTCAGGGGCGTCGCTCCGGGGAGCTGTTTTTT
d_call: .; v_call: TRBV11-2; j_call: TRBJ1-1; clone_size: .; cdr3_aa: CASSFATQNTEAFF; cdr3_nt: TGTGCCAGCAGCTTCGCGACACAGAACACTGAAGCTTTCTTT
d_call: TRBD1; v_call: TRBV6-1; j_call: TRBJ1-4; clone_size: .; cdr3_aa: CASRDRDRGNEKLFF; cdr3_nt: TGTGCCAGCAGGGACAGGGACAGGGGTAATGAAAAACTGTTTTTT
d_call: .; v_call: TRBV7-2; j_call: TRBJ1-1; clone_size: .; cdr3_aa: CASSHGGPREAFF; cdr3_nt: TGTGCCAGCAGCCACGGGGGGCCCCGTGAAGCTTTCTTT
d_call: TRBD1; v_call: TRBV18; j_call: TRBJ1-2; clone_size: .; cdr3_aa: CASSPSSGQINGYTF; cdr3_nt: TGTGCCAGCTCACCATCTTCGGGACAGATAAATGGCTACACCTTC
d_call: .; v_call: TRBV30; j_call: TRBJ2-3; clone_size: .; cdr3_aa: CAWSVWDPRTTDTQYF; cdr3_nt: TGTGCCTGGAGTGTATGGGACCCGCGGACCACAGATACGCAGTATTTT
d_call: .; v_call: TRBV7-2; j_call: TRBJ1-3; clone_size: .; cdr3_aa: CASSLGGHLSSGNTIYF; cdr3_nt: TGTGCCAGCAGCTTAGGGGGACACCTAAGCTCTGGAAACACCATATATTTT
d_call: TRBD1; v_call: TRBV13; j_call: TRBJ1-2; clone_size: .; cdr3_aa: CASSLDLGTAAIYGYTF; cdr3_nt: TGTGCCAGCAGCTTAGACCTGGGGACAGCCGCGATCTATGGCTACACCTTC
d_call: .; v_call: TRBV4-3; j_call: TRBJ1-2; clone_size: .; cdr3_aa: CASSQDAGPYGYTF; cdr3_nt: TGCGCCAGCAGCCAAGACGCAGGGCCCTATGGCTACACCTTC
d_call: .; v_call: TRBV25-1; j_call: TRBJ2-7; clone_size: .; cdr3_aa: CASEGMTYEQYF; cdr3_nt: TGTGCCAGCGAAGGGATGACCTACGAGCAGTACTTC
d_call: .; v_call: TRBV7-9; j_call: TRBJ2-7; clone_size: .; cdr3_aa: CASSSQGLSYEQYF; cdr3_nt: TGTGCCAGCAGCTCGCAGGGTCTCTCCTACGAGCAGTACTTC